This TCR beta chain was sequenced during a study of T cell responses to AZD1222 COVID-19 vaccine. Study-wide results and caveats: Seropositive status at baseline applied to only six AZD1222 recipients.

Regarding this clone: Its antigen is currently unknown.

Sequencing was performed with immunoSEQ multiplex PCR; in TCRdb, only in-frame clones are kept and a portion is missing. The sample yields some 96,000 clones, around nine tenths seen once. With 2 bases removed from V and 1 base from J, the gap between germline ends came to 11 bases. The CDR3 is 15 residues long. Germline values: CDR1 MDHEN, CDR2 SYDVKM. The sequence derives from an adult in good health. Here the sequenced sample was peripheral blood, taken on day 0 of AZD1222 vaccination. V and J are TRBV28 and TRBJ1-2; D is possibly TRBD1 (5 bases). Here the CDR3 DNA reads TGTGCCAGCAGTTTAGGGACCCAACTTAACTATGGCTACACCTTC. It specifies CASSLGTQLNYGYTF.